This entry lists 2 T cell receptor beta chains sequenced from one sample in a study of T cell responses to AZD1222 COVID-19 vaccine. Some clones are missing from TCRdb's copy, which holds only in-frame ones; the method was immunoSEQ multiplex PCR. The table has roughly 150,000 clones, approximately 94% seen once; the top ten hold roughly 5.6%. The sample in question was peripheral blood, obtained 28 days after the second AZD1222 dose. The receptors originated from an adult who received the AZD1222 COVID-19 vaccine.

This chain uses TRBV20-1 with TRBJ1-3, with a possible D match to TRBD1 (5 bases). The CDR3 is made up of 15 amino acids. Trimming removed 3 bases from V and 1 base from J, with 13 bases in between. CDR1 and CDR2 from the germline V gene are DFQATT and SNEGSKA (reference sequence). In nucleotides, the CDR3 is TGCAGTGCTAGTTCCCAGGGAGAGTCTGGAAACACCATATATTTT. Protein: CSASSQGESGNTIYF.

The gene calls are TRBV7-3 and TRBJ2-7; 13 nucleotides match TRBD2. Trimming cost V 3 bases and J 6 bases; bases outside gene matches: 2. The CDR3 sequence is 14 residues long. Germline-derived CDR1 and CDR2 are SGHTA and FQGTGA. The CDR3 DNA is TGTGCCAGCAGCTTGGGACTAGCGGGATCCGAGCAGTACTTC. Its translation is CASSLGLAGSEQYF.